One sample yielded the 32 T cell receptor beta chains listed below, sequenced in a study of T cells after yellow fever vaccination (dated by TCRdb to between 2018 and 2020). This sample's treatment or condition label indicates: live attenuated yellow fever vaccine strain. Receptors were amplified or captured by 5' RACE. Instrument on record: Illumina HiSeq 2500. TCRdb handled the public reads itself, with Q25 trimming in fastp and clone calling in MiXCR, and kept productive beta chains. Each CDR3 protein appears once, grouped with its most common genes and DNA. Across this sample there are roughly 310,000 distinct CDR3 sequences, with roughly 8.7% seen only once. The top ten clones comprise about 20% of the sample. Sequenced here: PBMCs, sampled on the day of the first yellow fever vaccination. The receptors stem from a man between 18 and 35 years old who received the YFV17D yellow fever vaccine.

V and J are TRBV20-1 and TRBJ1-2, with a tentative D call TRBD1 (5 bases). Between the trimmed V and J ends, which lost 4 bases and 5 bases, there was a span of 11 bases. Germline CDR1 is DFQATT and CDR2 is SNEGSKA (reference sequence). The CDR3 covers 12 residues. CDR3 nucleotides: TGCAGTGCTATTCGGTGGGGGTATGGCTACACCTTC. Translation gives CSAIRWGYGYTF.

This clonotype was found a few times. The chain joins TRBV29-1 to TRBJ2-7, with a weak D call TRBD1 (5 bases). Germline V gene sequence: CDR1 SQVTM, CDR2 ANQGSEA. V was cut by 4 bases and J by 6 bases, with 22 bases left in between. CDR3 size: 15 residues. This CDR3 is CSVAQSGFRLREQYF. For the CDR3, the DNA is TGCAGCGTTGCCCAATCAGGGTTCCGACTGCGCGAGCAGTACTTC.

This clonotype has a count of ten or more. The chain links TRBV12-3 or TRBV12-4 to TRBJ2-3; the D gene is possibly TRBD1 (6 bases). V was cut by 3 bases and J by 11 bases, with 18 bases left in between. This CDR3 comprises 14 residues. Written as DNA, the CDR3 is TGTGCCAGCAGTTTGTATGCAGGGGATACGGGGCAGTATTTT. It encodes CASSLYAGDTGQYF.

This clonotype was picked up a small number of times. The rearrangement uses TRBV7-2 and TRBJ2-7; maybe TRBD1 (6 bases). The germline V and J ends were trimmed by 3 bases and 2 bases, with 11 bases remaining between them. The length of the CDR3 is 14 residues. The germline gives CDR1 SGHTA, CDR2 FQGNSA. The CDR3 DNA is TGTGCCAGCAGCTTTGACAGGACAACCTACGAGCAGTACTTC. This gives the protein CASSFDRTTYEQYF.

This rearrangement joins TRBV30 to TRBJ1-2; TRBD1 matches 7 bases. Germline trimming cut 0 bases from V and 7 bases from J; bases unmatched to any gene: 5. The CDR3 loop spans 13 amino acids. Germline loops: CDR1 GTSNPN, CDR2 SVGIG (reference sequence). The CDR3 DNA is TGTGCCTGGAGTGTATCAGGGGGGTTTGGCTACACCTTC. It encodes CAWSVSGGFGYTF.

This clonotype was recorded a few times. J is TRBJ1-4 and V is TRBV7-9, with no clear D. This CDR3 has 16 amino acids. Trimming left V 4 bases short and J 0 bases short, with 12 bases between. In germline, CDR1 is SEHNR, CDR2 FQNEAQ (reference sequence). CDR3 in amino acids: CASSSRRPATNEKLFF. DNA of the CDR3: TGTGCCAGCAGCTCGCGCCGGCCAGCAACTAATGAAAAACTGTTTTTT.

This clonotype was seen a handful of times. The V gene is TRBV5-1, the J gene TRBJ1-2, with a weak D call TRBD1 (5 bases). Germline values: CDR1 SGHRS, CDR2 YFSETQ. The CDR3 loop spans 17 amino acids. V lost 0 bases and J 0 bases, leaving 15 bases between the germline ends. The CDR3 DNA follows: TGCGCCAGCAGCTTGGAAAGACGGCAGGGAACTAACTATGGCTACACCTTC. It is translated as CASSLERRQGTNYGYTF.

This chain connects TRBV14 to TRBJ2-7; 7 bases match TRBD2. The V and J ends lost 6 bases and 1 base, in that order; junction bases with no gene match: 6. The CDR3 spans 14 residues. Germline loops: CDR1 SGHDN, CDR2 FVKESK. CDR3 region: CASRSGAPSYEQYF. CDR3 in DNA: TGTGCCAGCAGGAGCGGGGCGCCTTCCTACGAGCAGTACTTC.

There are a few counts of this clonotype. The chain recombines TRBV2 with TRBJ2-4, with a possible D match to TRBD1 (5 bases). Germline V gives CDR1 SNHLY, CDR2 FYNNEI. Deletions cut 8 bases from V and 0 bases from J, with 14 bases between. This CDR3 is 15 amino acids long. The CDR3 sequence: CASCTGAVAKNIQYF. The CDR3 DNA is TGTGCCAGCTGTACAGGAGCCGTAGCCAAAAACATTCAGTACTTC. The full variable domain, in which reference TRBV2 and TRBJ2-4 provide the parts outside the CDR3, is EPEVTQTPSHQVTQMGQEVILRCVPISNHLYFYWYRQILGQKVEFLVSFYNNEISEKSEIFDDQFSVERPDGSNFTLKIRSTKLEDSAMYFCASCTGAVAKNIQYFGAGTRLSVL.

This clonotype was recorded a few times. This chain connects TRBV6-2 or TRBV6-3 to TRBJ1-4; no definite D call. The CDR3 has 17 amino acids. CDR1 MNHEY and CDR2 SVGEGT come from the germline V gene. Between the trimmed V and J ends, which lost 2 bases and 0 bases, there was a span of 13 bases. CDR3 sequence reads: CASSYGWGMATNEKLFF. Written as DNA, the CDR3 is TGTGCCAGCAGTTACGGGTGGGGAATGGCAACTAATGAAAAACTGTTTTTT.

Ten or more counts support this clonotype. The chain couples TRBV7-2 to TRBJ1-5, with D perhaps matching TRBD1 (5 bases). CDR1 and CDR2 (germline): SGHTA, FQGNSA. Trimming took 2 bases from V and 0 from J, leaving 11 bases between them. This CDR3 has 16 residues. The CDR3 DNA sequence: TGTGCCAGCAGCTTAAATGGGGCCTATAGCAATCAGCCCCAGCATTTT. This translates into CASSLNGAYSNQPQHF.

The J gene is TRBJ2-7, the V gene TRBV6-1, with TRBD1 matching over 9 bases. The CDR3 covers 14 residues. In germline, CDR1 is MNHNS, CDR2 SASEGT. J gave up 2 bases and V 6 bases, and 5 bases lay outside the gene matches. The CDR3 region has the DNA TGTGCCAGCAGCTTGAGGACAGGGGCCTACGAGCAGTACTTC. This encodes CASSLRTGAYEQYF.

The chain joins TRBV20-1 to TRBJ2-7, with 12 bases identical to TRBD1. CDR1 and CDR2 (germline): DFQATT, SNEGSKA (reference sequence). The V gene end was trimmed by 4 bases and the J gene end by 6 bases; junction bases not matched to a gene: 4. This CDR3 is built from 13 residues. The CDR3 is CSAKGQGAVEQYF. In DNA form, the CDR3 reads TGCAGTGCTAAGGGACAGGGGGCGGTCGAGCAGTACTTC.

The V call is TRBV5-1, the J call TRBJ2-1; 12 bases agree with TRBD2. V was pared by 0 bases and J by 10 bases, with 5 bases of the junction left unmatched. Germline V gene sequence: CDR1 SGHRS, CDR2 YFSETQ. The CDR3 totals 15 residues. CDR3 in DNA: TGCGCCAGCAGCTTGGCCACTGGACTAGCGGGAGAGCAGTTCTTC. This translates into CASSLATGLAGEQFF.

This clonotype appeared a few times. This chain joins TRBV24-1 and TRBJ2-3; D unresolved. The CDR3 runs 12 residues. The ends were cut back, 9 bases at V and 6 bases at J, with 12 bases in the middle. Germline V gene data show CDR1 as KGHDR and CDR2 as SFDVKD. CDR3 sequence reads: CATGDLRDTQYF. DNA for the CDR3: TGTGCCACCGGAGACTTGCGGGATACGCAGTATTTT.

The V gene is TRBV2, the J gene TRBJ2-3; 8 bases agree with TRBD2. This CDR3 contains 15 residues. The V gene end was trimmed by 0 bases and the J gene end by 5 bases; junction bases not matched to a gene: 4. From germline, CDR1 is SNHLY and CDR2 FYNNEI. The CDR3 coding sequence is TGTGCCAGCAGTGAAGCAGCGGGGGCGAAAGATACGCAGTATTTT. As protein: CASSEAAGAKDTQYF.

J is TRBJ1-3 and V is TRBV10-3, with TRBD1 identical over 9 bases. This CDR3 has 15 amino acids. Germline trimming cut 3 bases from V and 2 bases from J; bases unmatched to any gene: 2. Germline V gives CDR1 ENHRY, CDR2 SYGVKD. In nucleotides, the CDR3 is TGTGCCATCAGTGACCGACAGGGGGCTGGAAACACCATATATTTT. Protein product: CAISDRQGAGNTIYF.

This clonotype occurred a few times. The V and J genes are TRBV3-1 and TRBJ2-5; 7 nucleotides align to TRBD2. The V gene end was trimmed by 8 bases and the J gene end by 4 bases; junction bases not matched to a gene: 10. The CDR3 runs 14 residues. The V gene's germline CDR1 is LGHDT and CDR2 YNNKEL (reference sequence). In DNA form, the CDR3 reads TGTGCCAGCTCCCAAAGCGGGGTAACAGAGACCCAGTACTTC. Its protein is CASSQSGVTETQYF.

In its sample, this clonotype was seen many times. The chain has TRBV3-1 and TRBJ1-2; 7 nucleotides align to TRBD1. With V trimmed by 5 bases and J by 6 bases, 3 bases remained unmatched. The length of the CDR3 is 12 residues. Germline V gene data show CDR1 as LGHDT and CDR2 as YNNKEL (reference sequence). CDR3 region: CASSEQGNGYTF. The CDR3 nucleotides are TGTGCCAGCAGCGAACAGGGGAATGGCTACACCTTC. The entire variable domain, with the rest obtained from reference TRBV3-1 and TRBJ1-2, is as follows: DTAVSQTPKYLVTQMGNDKSIKCEQNLGHDTMYWYKQDSKKFLKIMFSYNNKELIINETVPNRFSPKSPDKAHLNLHINSLELGDSAVYFCASSEQGNGYTFGSGTRLTVV.

This clonotype was observed a handful of times. The chain couples TRBV7-2 to TRBJ1-2; D gene unclear. The V end lost 0 bases, the J end lost 5 bases, and 13 bases lay between the germline ends. This CDR3 comprises 15 residues. Germline V gives CDR1 SGHTA, CDR2 FQGNSA. The chain's CDR3 is CASSLARNSGYGYTF. CDR3 DNA sequence: TGTGCCAGCAGCTTAGCGCGGAATTCGGGGTATGGCTACACCTTC.

The sample holds a few counts of this clonotype. The genes are TRBV7-2 and TRBJ2-5; D is perhaps TRBD2 (6 bases). The CDR3 is made up of 14 amino acids. Trimming left V 4 bases short and J 2 bases short, with 11 bases between. CDR1 and CDR2 (germline): SGHTA, FQGNSA. CDR3 protein: CASSSSGLQETQYF. The CDR3 coding sequence is TGTGCCAGCAGCTCATCGGGACTTCAAGAGACCCAGTACTTC.

This chain links TRBV7-2 with TRBJ1-5, with TRBD1 as a possible D gene (5 bases). Germline V lookup: CDR1 SGHTA, CDR2 FQGNSA. This CDR3 is built from 14 residues. The V end lost 6 bases, the J end lost 4 bases, and 13 bases lay between the germline ends. The CDR3 sequence: CASRITGVNQPQHF. CDR3 bases: TGTGCCAGCAGGATTACAGGAGTTAATCAGCCCCAGCATTTT.

Worth noting for this clonotype: Germline and junction disagree at one end, which may indicate a read error. The chain is built from TRBV7-2 and TRBJ1-2; TRBD1 matches at 10 bases. Germline loops: CDR1 SGHTA, CDR2 FQGNSA. The CDR3 length is 16 residues. CDR3 in amino acids: CAISLVGGQGNYGYTF. For the CDR3, the DNA is TGTGCCATCAGCTTAGTCGGGGGACAGGGGAACTATGGCTACACCTTC.

This clonotype occurred a few times. This chain connects TRBV20-1 to TRBJ1-4; D is unresolved. Germline CDR1 is DFQATT and CDR2 is SNEGSKA (reference sequence). V was cut by 0 bases and J by 0 bases, with 11 bases left in between. CDR3 size: 16 residues. The CDR3 nucleotides read TGCAGTGCTAGAGATCTGGCGAGAGCAACTAATGAAAAACTGTTTTTT. It specifies CSARDLARATNEKLFF.

This clonotype appeared a few times. The chain combines TRBV4-1 with TRBJ2-5, with D perhaps assigned TRBD1 or TRBD2 (5 bases each). With 1 base removed from V and 3 bases from J, the gap between germline ends came to 12 bases. Germline V gene lookup returns CDR1 MGHRA and CDR2 YSYEKL. This CDR3 has 15 amino acids. CDR3 protein: CASSQGPGRKETQYF. CDR3 DNA sequence: TGCGCCAGCAGCCAAGGCCCGGGACGGAAAGAGACCCAGTACTTC.

The chain combines TRBV7-9 with TRBJ2-3; 10 bases line up with TRBD2. The CDR3 length is 15 residues. J gave up 3 bases and V 5 bases, and 5 bases lay outside the gene matches. CDR1 is SEHNR, CDR2 FQNEAQ, per germline (reference sequence). The CDR3 sequence is CASSPLAGVTDTQYF. The CDR3 coding sequence is TGTGCCAGCAGCCCGCTAGCGGGGGTGACAGATACGCAGTATTTT.

The genes are TRBV7-9 and TRBJ1-5; D call uncertain. The V and J ends lost 3 bases and 0 bases respectively, with 3 bases between them. CDR1 is SEHNR, CDR2 FQNEAQ, per germline (reference sequence). The CDR3 consists of 13 residues. The CDR3 region is CASSFASNQPQHF. Here the CDR3 DNA reads TGTGCCAGCAGCTTTGCTAGCAATCAGCCCCAGCATTTT. The full variable domain, in which reference TRBV7-9 and TRBJ1-5 provide the parts outside the CDR3, is DTGVSQNPRHKITKRGQNVTFRCDPISEHNRLYWYRQTLGQGPEFLTYFQNEAQLEKSRLLSDRFSAERPKGSFSTLEIQRTEQGDSAMYLCASSFASNQPQHFGDGTRLSIL.

This clonotype was seen many times. V is TRBV28 and J is TRBJ2-1; 12 nucleotides agree with TRBD1. Trimming cost V 5 bases and J 8 bases; bases outside gene matches: 4. The CDR3 runs to 14 residues. The germline CDR1 and CDR2 sequences are MDHEN and SYDVKM. CDR3 in amino acids: CASSAGTGGYEQFF. DNA of the CDR3: TGTGCCAGCAGTGCCGGGACAGGGGGCTATGAGCAGTTCTTC.

The CDR3 sequence: CASSLFSRGVPEAFF. Written as DNA, the CDR3 is TGTGCCAGCAGTTTATTCTCCAGGGGAGTCCCTGAAGCTTTCTTT. This chain links TRBV27 with TRBJ1-1; weak D call: TRBD1 (6 bases). Germline CDR1 reads MNHEY; CDR2 reads SMNVEV (reference sequence). The CDR3 runs 15 residues. V was shortened by 1 base and J by 6 bases, with 15 bases between the two germline ends.

This chain links TRBV4-2 with TRBJ1-1; D not resolved. Germline assignment: CDR1 LGHNA and CDR2 YNFKEQ. The CDR3 sequence is 13 residues long. V lost 9 bases and J 3 bases, leaving 14 bases between the germline ends. CDR3 nucleotide sequence: TGTGCCAGGTGCCCCGGGCTCCACACTGAAGCTTTCTTT. Its translation is CARCPGLHTEAFF.

A remark on this clonotype: An end of the junction differs from the germline gene, which may be a read error. The gene calls are TRBV10-3 and TRBJ2-3; 15 bases map to TRBD2. The CDR3 extends over 17 amino acids. Germline CDR1 reads ENHRY; CDR2 reads SYGVKD. The CDR3 DNA reads TGTGCCGTCAGTGACCGGACTAGCGGGGGGGTTCGAGATACGCAGTATTTT. As protein: CAVSDRTSGGVRDTQYF.

In this sample, this clonotype turned up a few times. The chain is built from TRBV6-4 and TRBJ2-6; D is uncertain. Germline values: CDR1 MRHNA, CDR2 SNTAGT. The CDR3 spans 14 residues. Trimming shortened V by 6 bases and J by 4 bases, and 10 bases separated the two germline ends. CDR3 amino acids: CASSAAMGANVLTF. CDR3 bases: TGTGCCAGCAGCGCCGCGATGGGGGCCAACGTCCTGACTTTC.